This T cell receptor beta chain was observed in a study of T cell changes during pregnancy in multiple sclerosis. This CDR3 contains 15 residues. Unmatched junction bases numbered 9, after V lost 1 base and J lost 7 bases. CDR1 and CDR2 (germline): SGHTA, FQGNSA. Sequenced by immunoSEQ multiplex PCR; TCRdb stores in-frame clones only, minus some. The sample contains tens of thousands of clones, approximately 91% of which appear only once. The V gene is TRBV7-2, the J gene TRBJ1-2; TRBD1 aligns across 7 bases. The input for sequencing was peripheral blood, taken in the second trimester of pregnancy. The TCR originated in a female donor in good health, enrolled as a control in a pregnancy study. CDR3 sequence reads: CASSLGGTASGGYTF. CDR3 nucleotides: TGTGCCAGCAGCTTAGGAGGGACAGCCTCTGGTGGCTACACCTTC.